The entry below describes one T cell receptor beta chain. The CDR3 spans 13 residues. Germline CDR1 and CDR2: SNHLY and FYNNEI. V was shortened by 3 bases and J by 6 bases, with 8 bases between the two germline ends. This specimen comes from a study of technical replicates of blood from several donors. Profiled with immunoSEQ multiplex PCR; TCRdb holds only in-frame clones, not every one. The data show approximately 87,000 clones, with 85% to 95% seen just once and 0.34% held by the top ten. The source material was T cells isolated from PBMCs. The V and J genes are TRBV2 and TRBJ2-2, with D possibly being TRBD2 (5 bases). This clonotype was obtained from a human donor in good health. CDR3 DNA sequence: TGTGCCAGCAGTGAGTCGGGGTCCGGGGAGCTGTTTTTT. Translated: CASSESGSGELFF. Full variable domain (rest looked up from reference TRBV2 and TRBJ2-2): EPEVTQTPSHQVTQMGQEVILRCVPISNHLYFYWYRQILGQKVEFLVSFYNNEISEKSEIFDDQFSVERPDGSNFTLKIRSTKLEDSAMYFCASSESGSGELFFGEGSRLTVL.